This is a list of T cell receptor beta chains from one sample in a study of T cell changes during pregnancy in multiple sclerosis. Some clones are missing from TCRdb's copy, which holds only in-frame ones; the method was immunoSEQ multiplex PCR. The sample consists of tens of thousands of clones, about 94% of them appearing once. Source: CD8+ T cells from peripheral blood mononuclear cells, taken after pregnancy. The receptors stem from a female donor with multiple sclerosis, enrolled in a pregnancy study. The CDR3 runs from the conserved cysteine through the conserved F or W. D genes are given only for firm matches. Clone size is stated in some rows and not others, as once, few, many or a class when expanded.

12	-	TRBJ1-2	TRBD1	TRBV11-2	TGTGCCAGCAGCTTAGTCCACAGGGGCCACACCTTC	CASSLVHRGHTF
15	once	TRBJ1-1	TRBD1	TRBV7-9	TGTGCCAGCAGCGGTGTGGAGGGGGCCAGCACTGAAGCTTTCTTT	CASSGVEGASTEAFF
13	-	TRBJ1-2	-	TRBV27	TGTGCCAGCAGTTTAGGAGTTAACTATGGCTACACCTTC	CASSLGVNYGYTF
17	-	TRBJ2-4	TRBD2	TRBV7-9	TGTGCCAGCAGCTATCCTTCTAGCGGGAGGGCCAAAAACATTCAGTACTTC	CASSYPSSGRAKNIQYF
13	-	TRBJ2-3	-	TRBV7-3	TGTGCCAGCAGCCCTCTAGGAGGCGATACGCAGTATTTT	CASSPLGGDTQYF
14	-	TRBJ1-1	TRBD1	TRBV5-8	TGTGCCAGCAGCTTTCAGGGGGGCGCCACTGAAGCTTTCTTT	CASSFQGGATEAFF
14	-	TRBJ1-1	-	TRBV11-2	TGTGCCAGCAGCCACGGACAGATGAACACTGAAGCTTTCTTT	CASSHGQMNTEAFF
16	-	TRBJ2-7	TRBD2	TRBV4-1	TGCGCCAGCAGCCAGGTCCTAGCGGGGAGCTCCTACGAGCAGTACTTC	CASSQVLAGSSYEQYF
15	-	TRBJ2-7	-	TRBV15	TGTGCCACCAGCAGTGTCCCTAACGCGGCCTACGAGCAGTACTTC	CATSSVPNAAYEQYF
15	-	TRBJ1-1	-	TRBV5-5	TGTGCCAGCAGCTTTGTGAATCGGGTGAACACTGAAGCTTTCTTT	CASSFVNRVNTEAFF
15	-	TRBJ2-7	-	TRBV4-1	TGCGCCAGCAGCCAAGTGCAACTTGGGCCCTACGAGCAGTACTTC	CASSQVQLGPYEQYF
17	-	TRBJ2-3	TRBD2	TRBV5-1	TGCGCCAGCAGCTTGACCCTGGTAGCGGGATTGACGGATACGCAGTATTTT	CASSLTLVAGLTDTQYF
17	-	TRBJ2-5	-	TRBV7-6	TGTGCCAGCAGCTTAGTTCCCCCAGCGGATAAACAAGAGACCCAGTACTTC	CASSLVPPADKQETQYF
15	-	TRBJ2-7	-	TRBV29-1	TGCAGCGTTGAAGGATTGTTCGGGAGCTCCTACGAGCAGTACTTC	CSVEGLFGSSYEQYF
15	-	TRBJ2-7	TRBD1	TRBV13	TGTGCCAGCAGCTTAGAGGACAGGAGCTCCTACGAGCAGTACTTC	CASSLEDRSSYEQYF
16	-	TRBJ2-1	TRBD2	TRBV11-2	TGTGCCAGCAGTTCATTAGCGGGACTAGGTGACAATGAGCAGTTCTTC	CASSSLAGLGDNEQFF
16	-	TRBJ2-7	TRBD2	TRBV7-2	TGTGCCAGCAGCTTTTCTAGCGGGATCTTCTCCTACGAGCAGTACTTC	CASSFSSGIFSYEQYF
16	-	TRBJ2-1	-	TRBV19	TGTACCAGTAGTATAGCCCCGGCAGGGACCTACAATGAGCAGTTCTTC	CTSSIAPAGTYNEQFF
15	-	TRBJ2-1	TRBD2	TRBV9	TGTGCCAGCAGCGTCACTAGCGGGAGGGGCAATGAGCAGTTCTTC	CASSVTSGRGNEQFF
13	few	TRBJ2-4	TRBD1	TRBV27	TGTGCCAGCAGTATGGACAGGGGAAACATTCAGTACTTC	CASSMDRGNIQYF
11	-	TRBJ2-7	TRBD1	TRBV2	TGTGCCAGCACCCTAGACAGGGGTTGGTACTTC	CASTLDRGWYF
14	-	TRBJ2-7	TRBD1	TRBV19	TGTGCCAGTACCCTAGGGACAGGGGACTACGAGCAGTACTTC	CASTLGTGDYEQYF
14	-	TRBJ2-7	-	TRBV27	TGTGCCAGCAGTTTATCGGGCAGGTCCTACGAGCAGTACTTC	CASSLSGRSYEQYF
15	-	TRBJ2-3	TRBD1	TRBV27	TGTGCCAGCAGTTTTGCCGACAGGGTGGCAGATACGCAGTATTTT	CASSFADRVADTQYF
15	-	TRBJ2-3	TRBD2	TRBV9	TGTGCCAGCAGCGTCTTAGCGGGAGGAACAGATACGCAGTATTTT	CASSVLAGGTDTQYF
15	-	TRBJ1-1	TRBD1	TRBV9	TGTGCCAGCAGCCCCGGACAGGGCATGAACACTGAAGCTTTCTTT	CASSPGQGMNTEAFF
12	-	TRBJ2-7	TRBD1	TRBV9	TGTGCCAGCAGGGGACAGGGGAACGAGCAGTACTTC	CASRGQGNEQYF
15	-	TRBJ1-2	-	TRBV27	TGTGCCAGCAGTTCGGTGGACAGAGTCCACTATGGCTACACCTTC	CASSSVDRVHYGYTF
14	-	TRBJ2-1	-	TRBV27	TGTGCCAGCAGTTCCGGGGGAAGCATTAATGAGCAGTTCTTC	CASSSGGSINEQFF
14	-	TRBJ2-7	-	TRBV4-1	TGCGCCAGCAGCCAAGGGGACTCCTCCTACGAGCAGTACTTC	CASSQGDSSYEQYF